Detailed here is one T cell receptor (beta chain). The antigen is unknown. The germline V and J ends were trimmed by 4 bases and 0 bases, with 13 bases remaining between them. Germline V gene lookup returns CDR1 SQVTM and CDR2 ANQGSEA. This CDR3 is 16 amino acids long. Following extraction, RNA underwent reverse transcription to cDNA, which served as the sequencing template. The data were produced by immunoSEQ multiplex PCR, yet TCRdb's version contains in-frame clones alone and is incomplete. Found here are a few hundred thousand clones, more than 50% of them singletons; the top ten hold about 5.3%. Separation by sorting yielded CD4+ and CD8+ T cells from PBMCs. These data belong to a study of CD8+ T cells in alopecia areata. Regarding the study as a whole: In scalp samples, resident alphabeta T cells of normal skin are also sequenced. Possibly because of HLA-related factors, TCR sharing was less clear across patients than in mice. Especially in alopecia totalis/universalis, lesional scalp showed greater clonality than normal scalp did.

The sequenced sample consisted of CD8+ T cells sorted from blood. V usage is TRBV29-1 and J usage is TRBJ2-6, with D maybe TRBD1 (6 bases). This TCR was sampled from a human donor in good health. Written as DNA, the CDR3 is TGCAGCGTTGTCTACAGGGCGCGCTCTGGGGCCAACGTCCTGACTTTC. It is translated as CSVVYRARSGANVLTF.